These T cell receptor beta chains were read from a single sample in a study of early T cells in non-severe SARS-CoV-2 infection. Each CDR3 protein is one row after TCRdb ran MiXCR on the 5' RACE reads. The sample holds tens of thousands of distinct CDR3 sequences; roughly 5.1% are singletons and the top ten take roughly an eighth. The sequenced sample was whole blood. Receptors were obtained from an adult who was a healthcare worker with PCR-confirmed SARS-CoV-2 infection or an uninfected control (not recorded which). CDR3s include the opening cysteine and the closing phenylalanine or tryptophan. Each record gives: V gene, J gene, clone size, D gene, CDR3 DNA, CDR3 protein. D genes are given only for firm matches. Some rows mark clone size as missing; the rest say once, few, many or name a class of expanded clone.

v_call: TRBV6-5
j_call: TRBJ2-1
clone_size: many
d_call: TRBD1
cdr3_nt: TGTGCCAGCAGTTACTCCCCAGGGGGCTCTTACGGTGAGCAGTTCTTC
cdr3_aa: CASSYSPGGSYGEQFF

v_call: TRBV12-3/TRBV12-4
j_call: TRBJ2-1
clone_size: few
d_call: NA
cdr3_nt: TGTGCCAGCAGTTTTGGTCAGGTACAGCAGTTCTTC
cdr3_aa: CASSFGQVQQFF

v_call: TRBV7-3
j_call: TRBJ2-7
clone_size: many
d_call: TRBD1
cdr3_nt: TGTGCCAGCAGCTTAGACAGGGCTTCGGGGGAGCAGTACTTC
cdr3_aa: CASSLDRASGEQYF

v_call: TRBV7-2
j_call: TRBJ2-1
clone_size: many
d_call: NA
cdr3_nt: TGTGCCAGCAGCCCCCGGTATGAGCAGTTCTTC
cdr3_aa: CASSPRYEQFF

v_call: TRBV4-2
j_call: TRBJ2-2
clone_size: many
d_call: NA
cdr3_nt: TGTGCCAGCAGCCGGCCAGGCGGCGGGGAGCTGTTTTTT
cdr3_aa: CASSRPGGGELFF

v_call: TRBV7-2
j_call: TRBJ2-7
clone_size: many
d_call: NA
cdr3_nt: TGTGCCAGCAGCGTCACAGGGACCCTAGTGAACGAGCAGTACTTC
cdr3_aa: CASSVTGTLVNEQYF

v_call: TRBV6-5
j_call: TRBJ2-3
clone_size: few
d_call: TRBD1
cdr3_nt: TGTGCCAGCAGTTTTCGGGACAGGGATCGCACAGATACGCAGTATTTT
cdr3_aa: CASSFRDRDRTDTQYF

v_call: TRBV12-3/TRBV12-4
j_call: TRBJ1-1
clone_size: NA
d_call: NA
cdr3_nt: TGTGCCAGCAGTTTGGGTCTGAACACTGAAGCTTTCTTT
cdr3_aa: CASSLGLNTEAFF

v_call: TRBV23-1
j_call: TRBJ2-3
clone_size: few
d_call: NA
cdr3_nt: TGCGCCAGCAGTCAAGCGGGTAGCCGTAATACGCAGTATTTT
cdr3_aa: CASSQAGSRNTQYF

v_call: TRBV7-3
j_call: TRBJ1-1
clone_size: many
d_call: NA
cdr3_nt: TGTGCCAGCAGCTTAGGGAGTGGGGTGACTGAAGCTTTCTTT
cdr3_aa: CASSLGSGVTEAFF

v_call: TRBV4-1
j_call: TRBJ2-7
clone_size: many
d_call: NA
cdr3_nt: TGCGCCAGCAGCCAAGATGGGCCCCCTTCCGCCGAGCAGTACTTC
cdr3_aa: CASSQDGPPSAEQYF

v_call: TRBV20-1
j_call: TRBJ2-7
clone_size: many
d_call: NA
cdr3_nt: TGCAGTCAAGAAAAGGCGACCTACGAGCAGTACTTC
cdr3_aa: CSQEKATYEQYF

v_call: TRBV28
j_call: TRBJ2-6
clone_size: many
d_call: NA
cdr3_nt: TGTGCCAGCCAGGACGGACTCTCTGGGGCCAACGTCCTGACTTTC
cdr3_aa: CASQDGLSGANVLTF

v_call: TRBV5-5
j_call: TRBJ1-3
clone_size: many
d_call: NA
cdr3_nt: TGTGCCAGCAGCTTGGTAGCGAGCTCTGGAAACACCATATATTTT
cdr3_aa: CASSLVASSGNTIYF

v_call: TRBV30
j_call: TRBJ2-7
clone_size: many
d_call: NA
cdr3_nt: TGTGCCTGGAGAAGGAGAGGGGAATACTACGAGCAGTACTTC
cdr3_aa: CAWRRRGEYYEQYF

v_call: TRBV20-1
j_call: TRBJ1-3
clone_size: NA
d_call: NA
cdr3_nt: TGCAGTGCTAGGACCGTAGATAATAGCGCTGGAAACACCATATATTTT
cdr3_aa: CSARTVDNSAGNTIYF

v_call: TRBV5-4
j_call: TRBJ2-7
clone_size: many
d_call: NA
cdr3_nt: TGTGCCAGCAGTCCCAGTTCAGGGTGGCCCTACGAGCAGTACTTC
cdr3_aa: CASSPSSGWPYEQYF

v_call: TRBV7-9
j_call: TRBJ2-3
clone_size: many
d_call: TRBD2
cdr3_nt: TGTGCCAGCAGCTCCCGGGTCCCTAACATTGTGGGGACTAGCGGGAGCCGGACAGATACGCAGTATTTT
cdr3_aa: CASSSRVPNIVGTSGSRTDTQYF

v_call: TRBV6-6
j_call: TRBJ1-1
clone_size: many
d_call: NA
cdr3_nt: TGTGCCAGCAGCAAGCAGGGGATGAACACTGAAGCTTTCTTT
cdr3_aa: CASSKQGMNTEAFF

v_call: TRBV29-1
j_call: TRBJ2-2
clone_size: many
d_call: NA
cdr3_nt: TGCAGCGTTGGAAGCCAATCACCCGGGGAGCTGTTTTTT
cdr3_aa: CSVGSQSPGELFF

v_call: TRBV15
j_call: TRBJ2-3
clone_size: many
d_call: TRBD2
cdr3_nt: TGTGCCACCAGCAGGGCTAGCGGGGGGGCAGATACGCAGTATTTT
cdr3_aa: CATSRASGGADTQYF

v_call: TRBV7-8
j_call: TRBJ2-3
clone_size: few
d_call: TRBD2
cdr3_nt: TGTGCCAGCAGCTTAATCCGGAATCGACAGCGGGGGGGCCCCCCAGATACGCAGTATTTT
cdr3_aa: CASSLIRNRQRGGPPDTQYF

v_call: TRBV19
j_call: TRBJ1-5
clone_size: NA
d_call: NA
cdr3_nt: TGTGCCAGTAGCCCCCAGAGAGGACAGCCCCAGCATTTT
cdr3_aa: CASSPQRGQPQHF

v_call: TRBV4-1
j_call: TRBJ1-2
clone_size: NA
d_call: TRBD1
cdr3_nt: TGCGCCAGCAGCCAAGGCGAGCAGGGGGTCTCTGGCTACACCTTC
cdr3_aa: CASSQGEQGVSGYTF

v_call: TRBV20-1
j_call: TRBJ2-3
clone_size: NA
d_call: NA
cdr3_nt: TGCAGTGCTTCCAGTGAGGGAGATACGCAGTATTTT
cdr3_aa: CSASSEGDTQYF

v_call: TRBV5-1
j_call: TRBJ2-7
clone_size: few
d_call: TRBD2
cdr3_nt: TGCGCCAGCGCGATTAGCGGGGGGAGAACCTACGAGCAGTACTTC
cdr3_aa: CASAISGGRTYEQYF